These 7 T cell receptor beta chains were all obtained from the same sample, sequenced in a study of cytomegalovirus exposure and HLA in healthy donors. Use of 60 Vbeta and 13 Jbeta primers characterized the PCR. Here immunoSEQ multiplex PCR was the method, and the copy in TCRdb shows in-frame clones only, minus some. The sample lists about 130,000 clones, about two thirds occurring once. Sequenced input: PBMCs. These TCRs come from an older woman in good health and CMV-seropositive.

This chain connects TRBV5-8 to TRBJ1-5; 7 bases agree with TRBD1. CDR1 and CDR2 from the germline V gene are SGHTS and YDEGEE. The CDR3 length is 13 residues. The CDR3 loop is CSTGDFGNQPQHF. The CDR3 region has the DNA TGTTCTACAGGGGATTTCGGCAATCAGCCCCAGCATTTT.

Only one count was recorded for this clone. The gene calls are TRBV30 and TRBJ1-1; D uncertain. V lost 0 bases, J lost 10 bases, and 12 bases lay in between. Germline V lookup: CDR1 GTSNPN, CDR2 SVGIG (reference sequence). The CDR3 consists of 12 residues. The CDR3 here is CAWSVLASSAFF. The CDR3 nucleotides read TGTGCCTGGAGTGTGCTAGCCTCGTCAGCTTTCTTT.

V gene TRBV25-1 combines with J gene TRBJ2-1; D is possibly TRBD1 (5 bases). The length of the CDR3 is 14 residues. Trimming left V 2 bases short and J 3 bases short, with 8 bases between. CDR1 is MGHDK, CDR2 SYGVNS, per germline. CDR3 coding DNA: TGTGCCAGCAGTGAAGAGACAGACTACAATGAGCAGTTCTTC. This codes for CASSEETDYNEQFF.

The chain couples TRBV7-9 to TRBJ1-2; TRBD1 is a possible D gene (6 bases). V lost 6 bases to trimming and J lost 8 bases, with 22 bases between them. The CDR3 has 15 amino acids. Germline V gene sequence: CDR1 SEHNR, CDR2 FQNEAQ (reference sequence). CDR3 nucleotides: TGTGCCAGCAGTTTCGTCGGGGGGGAGGGGGAAGGCTACACCTTC. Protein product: CASSFVGGEGEGYTF.

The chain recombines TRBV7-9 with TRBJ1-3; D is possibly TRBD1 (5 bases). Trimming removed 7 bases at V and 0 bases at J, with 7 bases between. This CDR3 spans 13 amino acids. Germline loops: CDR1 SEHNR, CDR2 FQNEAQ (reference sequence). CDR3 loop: CASTDSSGNTIYF. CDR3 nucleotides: TGTGCCAGCACCGACAGCTCTGGAAACACCATATATTTT.

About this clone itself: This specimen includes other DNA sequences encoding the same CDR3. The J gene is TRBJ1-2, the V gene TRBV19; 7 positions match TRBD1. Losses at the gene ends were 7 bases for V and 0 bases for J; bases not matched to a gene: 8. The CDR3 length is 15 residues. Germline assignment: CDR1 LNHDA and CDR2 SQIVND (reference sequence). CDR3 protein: CASTSGQAANYGYTF. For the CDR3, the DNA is TGTGCCAGTACCAGCGGACAGGCAGCTAACTATGGCTACACCTTC.

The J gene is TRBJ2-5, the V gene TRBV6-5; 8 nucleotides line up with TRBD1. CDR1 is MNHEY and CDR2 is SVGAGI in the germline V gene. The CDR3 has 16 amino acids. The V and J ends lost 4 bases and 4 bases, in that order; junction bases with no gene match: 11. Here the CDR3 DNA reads TGTGCCAGCAGTTTATCGACAGGGGAAGCAGGAGAGACCCAGTACTTC. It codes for CASSLSTGEAGETQYF.